This TCR beta chain was obtained from a study of cytomegalovirus exposure and HLA in healthy donors (TCRdb year 2017). About the study as a whole: According to an earlier analysis of 450 to 650 of the donors, 150 million to 200 million T cells yielded approximately 120 million unique TCR beta sequences and around 280 Gb of sequence data. Among some 410 genotyped donors of the cohort, an average of around 240,000 unique TCR beta nucleotide sequences were sequenced per donor, roughly 20% of them non-productive. An early release that covered about 600 HLA-typed donors contained around 300 gigabases of sequencing data and about 93 million unique TCR sequences. Of the roughly 400 genotyped donors, 65% to 90% were placed in the genetic ancestry cluster associated with self-reported Caucasian donors. Every repertoire in the discovery cohort had been generated on one and the same sequencing platform. To predict cytomegalovirus infection status, the study combined high-throughput TCR immunosequencing, statistical association of individual TCRs with disease status, and machine learning. Rather than using new phenotypic data, the later analysis identified candidate immune exposures from TCR beta sequences and from how often those sequences occurred across donors. Typing coverage varied by locus: roughly 629-640 donors for A, B, C, DRB1 and DQB1; roughly 510 for DQA1; around 610 for DPA1; approximately 450 for DPB1. A later analysis re-analyzed previously published TCR beta repertoires from 650 to 800 donors and added high-resolution HLA genotyping to study TCR occurrence patterns. Using immunosequencing, the study profiled T cell repertoires from around 680 subjects and related those repertoires to cytomegalovirus serostatus. The study aimed to test whether signatures of past pathogen exposure could be identified by cataloging public T cell receptors. Because of strong linkage in the cohort, roughly five DR-DQ haplotypes were treated as single units for association and clustering. Donor age, sex, ethnicity and CMV serostatus were compiled alongside the repertoire data. A later genetic analysis took genome-wide SNP genotypes for about 65% of the roughly 670 donors and used that subset as a discovery cohort. To decide whether each TCR beta V gene segment behaved as functional or pseudogenic, an earlier analysis of several hundred of the donors relied on high-throughput TCR beta sequencing. A separate validation cohort of about 110 different subjects was used in addition to the 666-subject first cohort. HLA typing covered class I and class II loci at four-digit resolution.

Counted from cysteine to phenylalanine, this CDR3 has 13 amino acids. Just the 39-base CDR3 DNA is kept, in frame starting at base 1. Per the germline V gene, ENHRY is the CDR1 and SYGVKD is the CDR2. The germline V and J ends show losses of 11 bases and 0 bases respectively, and no gene match explains 3 bases of the junction. The cohort comprised some 730 healthy bone marrow donors. Cohort members were all nominally healthy when sampled, although unrecorded immune exposures were likely present. The donor tested CMV seronegative, placing the donor among the approximately 360 seronegative members of the cohort. A peripheral blood sample was provided by each donor, and peripheral blood mononuclear cells were used for TCR beta sequencing. Genomic DNA was extracted from the blood cell samples with the Qiagen DNeasy Blood Extraction Kit. Libraries were prepared through the immunoSEQ multiplex PCR assay. The multiplex PCR relied on a mix of 60 forward primers for TCR Vbeta segments and 13 reverse primers for TCR Jbeta segments. A multiplex PCR assay on genomic DNA amplified the CDR3 region of rearranged TCR beta genes. The Illumina HiSeq System was used to sequence the amplified TCR beta libraries as 87-base-pair reads. Regarding the original processing steps: A later analysis counted tens of millions of unique TCR beta chains across the 550 to 750 repertoires, and roughly 9.9 million of these chains were shared by at least two donors. To remove PCR and sequencing errors, raw reads were error-corrected and collapsed into unique sequences using a nearest-neighbor algorithm that merged closely related sequences. V, D and J gene segments were assigned by aligning CDR3 sequences to IMGT reference sequences. For a sequence to be retained, a match of at least six nucleotides was required to both a V gene segment and a J gene segment. Rearrangements were called productive when the CDR3 lacked stop codons and stayed in frame with V and J; all others were non-productive. Following IMGT convention, CDR3 was defined as the stretch from the second conserved V-encoded cysteine up to the conserved J-encoded phenylalanine. In an earlier analysis of around 570 of the donors, sequences lacking an unambiguous match to a single V gene segment were excluded. An earlier analysis of some 610 of the donors called V segments functional above 56.7% productive rearrangements and segregating when the between-donor standard deviation exceeded 5%. A statistical classification framework was built to diagnose cytomegalovirus status from the catalog of TCR beta chain sequences. V and J gene assignment, in a later analysis, came from comparing TCR nucleotide sequences with IMGT/GENE-DB human TR gene sequences. The TCRdist pipeline was used in a later analysis to assign CDR3 sequences and most-parsimonious VDJ recombination scenarios. A later analysis defined each TCR beta chain by its CDR3 amino acid sequence plus V-gene family, and excluded reads lacking a unique V-gene family. As a way to deal with suspected cross-contamination and a sequencing artifact, a later analysis dropped 450 to 600 nucleotide sequences that were highly shared and had low generation probability. For each public chain, a later analysis derived a clonal expansion index from normalized ranks of inferred template counts within each repertoire. Generation probabilities in a later analysis came from a VDJ recombination model fitted to out-of-frame rearrangements, and those results were checked against IGoR. A later analysis scored TCR-TCR, TCR-HLA and TCR-CMV co-occurrence with hypergeometric tests, applying a repertoire-size bias correction to TCR pairs. To estimate false discovery rates, a later analysis permuted the HLA or CMV assignments 20 times. In a later analysis, co-occurring TCRs were grouped with DBSCAN, and TCRdist sequence similarity was added when clustering was performed within HLA-allele-positive subsets. Repertoires with fewer than 30,000 or more than 120,000 public chains, plus five repertoires with anomalous nucleotide sharing, were excluded from co-occurrence clustering. TCRdb mirrors the immuneACCESS table, restricted to in-frame sequences. Some clones are absent from its copies; in checked studies, under half trace to an unresolved V gene, and the reason for the others is unknown. That table is the source of V, J and clone size, and D and trimming were worked out from the DNA. This sample lists about 190,000 clones; 85% were detected once. 1% of the sample comes from the top ten.

The paper as a whole reports these results and caveats: In a later genetic analysis, a missense DCLRE1C variant was associated with V-gene and J-gene trimming of TCR beta chains, and the association was replicated in an independent cohort. This cohort had only TCR beta chains sequenced, and the lack of alpha or paired-chain data limited which features could be detected. The only immune exposure information available for the cohort was CMV serostatus. The classifier was reported to diagnose cytomegalovirus status with high specificity and sensitivity in both the original and validation cohorts. Because some donors lacked HLA typing at each locus, the association tests relied only on the typed subset. At a false discovery rate of 0.05, a later analysis linked roughly 17,000 TCR beta sequences to specific HLA alleles. A later analysis found that most CMV-associated TCR beta chains appeared HLA-restricted, with HLA associations seemingly driven largely by CMV exposure. The study listed 150 to 200 TCR beta chains as associated with cytomegalovirus. In vitro tests confirmed that a few of the cytomegalovirus-associated TCR beta chains recognize cytomegalovirus antigens. In a later analysis, TCR association rates were found to vary across HLA loci, with the most associated TCRs seen for DRB1 alleles and the fewest for HLA-C alleles. An earlier analysis of around 600 of the donors showed that most TCR beta V segments appeared in productive rearrangements either about 87% or about 30% of the time, which broadly matched IMGT annotations. The sequencing pipeline was judged likely to have produced a cluster of highly shared sequence variants as a technical artifact. Several of the top co-occurrence clusters appeared to be linked to parvovirus B19, influenza, CMV and Epstein-Barr virus, according to a later analysis. When HLA alleles, especially DR and DQ, strongly co-occurred, TCR associations were difficult to assign to individual alleles. Presence/absence analyses assumed roughly uniform sequencing depth across donors, an assumption that may not hold. While some public TCRs were present in many individuals, most TCR sequences turned up only very rarely across donors. The 87-base-pair reads could not distinguish some IMGT-functional V segments, including TRBV6-2 and TRBV6-3, so those segments were excluded. In a later genetic analysis, fewer N-insertions in productive TCRs were reported among donors in an Asian-associated ancestry cluster than the approximately 710-donor mean. In a later analysis, HLA-associated TCR beta chains were found to be more clonally expanded and to have lower generation probabilities than equally common non-associated chains. Some 15 rarely observed V segments, including chromosome 9 orphons, were excluded from the earlier analysis of just under 600 of the donors because counts were too low. A further reported finding was that TCR beta sequences accurately predicted the HLA-A and HLA-B alleles for most subjects in the first cohort. Correlated functional status among segregating V segments might reflect linkage disequilibrium, but an unknown experimental factor could not be ruled out. The authors suggested that the approach could potentially be generalized to other disease states and immunological phenotypes.

Concerning this clone: Its antigen has not been determined. Nothing much larger sits one base from this clone, and base qualities are not available.

The V and J segments used are TRBV10-3 and TRBJ1-5; TRBD1 agrees with 8 junctional bases. The sequence came from a boy aged 2 to 9 in good health and CMV-seronegative. Input material: PBMCs. The CDR3 has the sequence CAATGGSNQPQHF. At the DNA level, the sequence is TGTGCCGCCACAGGGGGTAGCAATCAGCCCCAGCATTTT.